These 7 T cell receptor beta chains were all obtained from the same sample, sequenced in a study of blood T cell repertoires in COVID-19. TCRdb keeps only in-frame clones here, not all; method: immunoSEQ multiplex PCR. The sample contains 350,000 to 450,000 clones, approximately 89% of which appear only once. Source material: peripheral blood. The receptor set was obtained from a woman between 40 and 55 years old with COVID-19, enrolled during active disease.

This sequence joins TRBV11-2 and TRBJ2-1; D is uncertain. Per germline, CDR1 SGHAT and CDR2 FQNNGV. CDR3 size: 16 residues. V gave up 4 bases and J gave up 0 bases, with 13 bases separating them. In DNA, the CDR3 is TGTGCCAGCAGCTCTGGGCTGCTCAGCTCCTACAATGAGCAGTTCTTC. It encodes CASSSGLLSSYNEQFF.

V gene TRBV29-1 combines with J gene TRBJ1-2; unclear D gene. Trimming shortened V by 1 base and J by 4 bases, and 7 bases separated the two germline ends. The germline V gene has CDR1 SQVTM and CDR2 ANQGSEA. CDR3 length equals 12 residues. The CDR3 DNA reads TGCAGCGTTGAAGGTAGTGCCTATGGCTACACCTTC. This translates into CSVEGSAYGYTF.

The chain carries TRBV2 and TRBJ1-5; D unresolved. Germline V gene lookup returns CDR1 SNHLY and CDR2 FYNNEI. V dropped 0 bases and J dropped 0 bases, with 15 bases sitting between them. This CDR3 has 18 residues. CDR3 amino acids: CASSEAVAAFSSNQPQHF. The CDR3 DNA reads TGTGCCAGCAGTGAAGCGGTAGCAGCATTTAGTAGCAATCAGCCCCAGCATTTT.

The rearrangement links TRBV21-1 to TRBJ2-1; TRBD2, the D gene given by the table, was not confirmed from the DNA. TRBV21-1 is a listed pseudogene. The CDR3 has 19 residues. The CDR3 DNA reads TGTGCCAGCAGCAATCCAGGGGAAGGGACTAGCGGTTATGGGGATGAGCAGTTCTTC. Its translation is CASSNPGEGTSGYGDEQFF.

The chain is built from TRBV28 and TRBJ1-4; D is possibly TRBD1 (6 bases). V was cut by 6 bases and J by 8 bases, with 13 bases left in between. Germline V gene data show CDR1 as MDHEN and CDR2 as SYDVKM. This CDR3 is built from 13 residues. The CDR3 DNA follows: TGTGCCAGCAGGGGGGGGGCGGGCGAAAAACTGTTTTTT. Its protein is CASRGGAGEKLFF.

The chain uses TRBV5-1 and TRBJ1-1; maybe TRBD1 (6 bases). Trimming took off 2 bases at V and 6 bases at J, with 14 bases between the two ends. The CDR3 has 14 residues. Germline loops: CDR1 SGHRS, CDR2 YFSETQ. The CDR3 DNA reads as TGCGCCAGCAGCTTAGGCCAGGGGAGGGCTGAAGCTTTCTTT. Protein sequence: CASSLGQGRAEAFF.

This clone was counted a single time. J is TRBJ2-1 and V is TRBV18; D is ambiguous. Germline V gene lookup returns CDR1 KGHSH and CDR2 LQKENI. The CDR3 loop spans 14 amino acids. Trimming cost V 1 base and J 8 bases, with 12 bases left between them. The CDR3 DNA sequence: TGTGCCAGCTCACCACGGGCCAACCCCCATGAGCAGTTCTTC. It specifies CASSPRANPHEQFF. Filled out from reference TRBV18 and TRBJ2-1, the complete variable domain reads NAGVMQNPRHLVRRRGQEARLRCSPMKGHSHVYWYRQLPEEGLKFMVYLQKENIIDESGMPKERFSAEFPKEGPSILRIQQVVRGDSAAYFCASSPRANPHEQFFGPGTRLTVL.